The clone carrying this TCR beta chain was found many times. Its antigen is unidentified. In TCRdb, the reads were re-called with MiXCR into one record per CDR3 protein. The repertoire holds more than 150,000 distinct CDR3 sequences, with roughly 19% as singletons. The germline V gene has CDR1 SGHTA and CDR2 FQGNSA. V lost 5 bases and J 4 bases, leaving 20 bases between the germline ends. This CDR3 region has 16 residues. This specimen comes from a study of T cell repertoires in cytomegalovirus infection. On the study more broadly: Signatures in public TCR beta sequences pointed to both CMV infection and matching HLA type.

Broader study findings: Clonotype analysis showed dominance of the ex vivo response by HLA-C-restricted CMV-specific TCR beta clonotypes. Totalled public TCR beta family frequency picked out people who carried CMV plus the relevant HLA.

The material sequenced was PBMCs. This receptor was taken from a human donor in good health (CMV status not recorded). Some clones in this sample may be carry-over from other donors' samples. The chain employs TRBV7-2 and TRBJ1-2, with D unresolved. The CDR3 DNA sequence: TGTGCCAGCAGCCGAGAAGAGGGTATACTACGCTATGGCTACACCTTC. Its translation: CASSREEGILRYGYTF.